This T cell receptor (beta chain) was identified during a study of T cells in localized non-small cell lung cancer (dated by TCRdb to 2020 to 2021). At the level of the whole study: The study analyzed T cell repertoires of about 230 early-stage NSCLC patients, comparing tumors and uninvolved tumor-adjacent lungs. NSCLC patients had a mean age of around 70 years, and around 130 were male and nearly 110 female. The cohort comprised roughly 230 treatment-naïve NSCLC patients with resected, localized lung tumors.

Remarks on this clone: What antigen it recognizes has not been identified. No quality values exist for individual bases; no much larger clone is one base distant.

General study outcomes and caveats: A median of roughly 60 of the top 100 tumor clones were detected in paired uninvolved adjacent lung, and 28 of these tumor clones were also found among the top 100 clones of the paired uninvolved adjacent lung. Because multi-region tumor sequencing was not done, intratumor heterogeneity could not be ruled out. Longer overall survival was associated with higher T cell density in blood, whereas shorter survival was associated with higher clonality in adjacent lung. Because the study design was exploratory, TCR variables were selected using unadjusted p-values without false-discovery rate correction. Uninvolved tumor-adjacent lung showed the highest T cell clonality, higher than tumor, which suggests more focused antigenic responses in the uninvolved tumor-adjacent lung.

At diagnosis, tumor, uninvolved tumor-adjacent lung and peripheral blood were collected and then preserved as a mix of FFPE and fresh-frozen material. Blood samples were analyzed as peripheral blood mononuclear cells for TCR repertoire profiling. Here V drops 4 bases and J drops 3 bases, and the junction holds 19 bases not matched to any gene. For CDR1 and CDR2, the germline V gene (reference sequence) lists MNHEY and SMNVEV. Spanning cysteine to phenylalanine, the CDR3 consists of 20 amino acids. The only DNA kept is the CDR3, 60 bases in frame from the first base. TCR beta CDR3 regions were sequenced from DNA using the immunoSEQ Assay. Concerning the study's data processing: T cell density was computed as TCR beta template counts normalized to usable DNA estimated by amplifying housekeeping genes. Richness was estimated with the preseqR package, extrapolating to 400,000 templates for PBMC samples and 120,000 templates for tissue samples. Clonality was taken to be one minus Pielou's evenness. Tissue-enriched TCRs were identified by differential abundance testing using productive amino-acid clonotypes, minimum total count 5 and alpha 0.1. The Jaccard Index and the Morisita Overlap Index were used to measure how much the repertoires overlapped between compartments. GLIPH grouped TCR beta CDR3s together with public tetramer-defined viral CDR3s, and a viral motif had to include at least three viral sequences and show V-gene enrichment. Here the immuneACCESS table is served through TCRdb, limited to in-frame sequences with V and J called. Missing clones are a known gap in these copies; in checked studies unresolved V genes cover under half, and the rest lacks a known reason. For V, J and clone size, that table is used; D and trimming come from the DNA. The sample profile shows some 29,000 clones; roughly 89% of them were found once. Together, the top ten hold roughly 2.8% of the sample.

The sample here was peripheral blood, taken before any cancer treatment. The TCR comes from a woman between 18 and 50 years old with stage I lung adenocarcinoma. The chain is made from TRBV27 and TRBJ1-4; TRBD1 agrees with 8 junctional bases. The CDR3 region has the sequence CASSSWTGPGDRAANEKLFF. Here is the DNA: TGTGCCAGCAGTTCCTGGACAGGGCCGGGGGATCGAGCGGCTAATGAAAAACTGTTTTTT.